This TCR beta chain was identified during a study of human T cells and chemical hapten exposure. Study results and limitations: It was expanded TCRs that formed significantly more large CDR3 similarity clusters than controls did. After DPC sensitization, TCRs above 1 in 1000 frequency showed no change.

In the case of this clonotype: Its antigen remains unidentified.

As for time point: patch test 3, about 24 weeks after DPC sensitization. Treatment described: therapeutic diphenylcyclopropenone sensitization with weekly scalp DPC. Alopecia patients deemed DPC-suitable, aged 18 to 70, excluding pregnancy. Authors' methods: Individual samples carried between roughly 23,224 and 700,000 TCRs, with some 100,000 as the median. TCRdb reprocessed the RACE reads via MiXCR and lists one record per CDR3 protein. The V and J calls were determined by TCRdb, not by the authors. The sample consists of 100,000 to 120,000 distinct CDR3 sequences, less than 45% of them appearing once. V was pared by 4 bases and J by 4 bases, with 14 bases between. Germline CDR1 reads MGHDK; CDR2 reads SYGVNS. This CDR3 comprises 15 residues.

The specimen comprised whole blood, sampled in connection with sensitization to the hapten diphenylcyclopropenone (DPC). V is TRBV25-1 and J is TRBJ2-1, with unresolved D. The source of this sequence is a man aged 40-49 years with alopecia areata. Some clones in this sample may be carry-over from other donors' samples. The CDR3 region is CASSARAHAYNEQFF. The CDR3 nucleotides are TGTGCCAGCAGTGCCCGGGCCCACGCGTACAATGAGCAGTTCTTC.